This T cell receptor (beta chain) came from a study of control samples from healthy donors and cancer patients. The CDR3 covers 15 residues. Profiling relied on immunoSEQ multiplex PCR, and the TCRdb table lists in-frame clones only, not all of them. The sample records tens of thousands of clones, approximately 91% being singletons. This TCR was recovered from a man in his forties or fifties with head and neck cancer. This sequence joins TRBV21-1 and TRBJ2-3; the table calls TRBD1, which could not be checked here. TRBV21-1 is classified as a pseudogene. The sample was PBMCs. Here the CDR3 DNA reads TGTGCCAGCCCCCCTCTCGACAGGGTATGGGATACGCAGTATTTT. It codes for CASPPLDRVWDTQYF.